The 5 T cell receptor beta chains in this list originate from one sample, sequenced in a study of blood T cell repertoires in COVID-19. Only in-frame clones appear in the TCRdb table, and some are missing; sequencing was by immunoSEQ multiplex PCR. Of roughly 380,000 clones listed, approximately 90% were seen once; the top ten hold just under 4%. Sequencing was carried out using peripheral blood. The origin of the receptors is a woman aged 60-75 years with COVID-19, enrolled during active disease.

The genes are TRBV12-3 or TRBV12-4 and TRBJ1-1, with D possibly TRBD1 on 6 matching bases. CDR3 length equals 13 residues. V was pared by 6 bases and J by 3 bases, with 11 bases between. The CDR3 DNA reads TGTGCCAGCAGAGAGACAGGTTACACTGAAGCTTTCTTT. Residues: CASRETGYTEAFF.

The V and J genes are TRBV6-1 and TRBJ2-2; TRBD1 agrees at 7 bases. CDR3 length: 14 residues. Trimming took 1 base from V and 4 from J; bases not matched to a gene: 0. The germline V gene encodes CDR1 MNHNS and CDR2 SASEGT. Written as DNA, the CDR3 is TGTGCCAGCAGTGAAGGACAGGGCACCGGGGAGCTGTTTTTT. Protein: CASSEGQGTGELFF.

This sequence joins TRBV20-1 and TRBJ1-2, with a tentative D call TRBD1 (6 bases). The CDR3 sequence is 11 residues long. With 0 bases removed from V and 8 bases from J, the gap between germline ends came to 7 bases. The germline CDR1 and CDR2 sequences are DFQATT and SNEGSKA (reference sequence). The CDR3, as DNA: TGCAGTGCTAGAGAGGGGGCAGGCTACACCTTC. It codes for CSAREGAGYTF.

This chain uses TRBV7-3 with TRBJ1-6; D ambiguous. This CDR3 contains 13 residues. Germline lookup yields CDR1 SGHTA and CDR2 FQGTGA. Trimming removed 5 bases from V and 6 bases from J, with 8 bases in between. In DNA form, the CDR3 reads TGTGCCAGCAGCCCGACACGTAATTCACCCCTCCACTTT. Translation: CASSPTRNSPLHF.

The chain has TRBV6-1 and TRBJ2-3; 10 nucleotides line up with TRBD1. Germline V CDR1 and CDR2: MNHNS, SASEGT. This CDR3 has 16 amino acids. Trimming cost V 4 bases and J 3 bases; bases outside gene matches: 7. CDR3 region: CASSATGQGRTDTQYF. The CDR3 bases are TGTGCCAGCAGTGCCACGGGACAGGGGCGGACAGATACGCAGTATTTT.